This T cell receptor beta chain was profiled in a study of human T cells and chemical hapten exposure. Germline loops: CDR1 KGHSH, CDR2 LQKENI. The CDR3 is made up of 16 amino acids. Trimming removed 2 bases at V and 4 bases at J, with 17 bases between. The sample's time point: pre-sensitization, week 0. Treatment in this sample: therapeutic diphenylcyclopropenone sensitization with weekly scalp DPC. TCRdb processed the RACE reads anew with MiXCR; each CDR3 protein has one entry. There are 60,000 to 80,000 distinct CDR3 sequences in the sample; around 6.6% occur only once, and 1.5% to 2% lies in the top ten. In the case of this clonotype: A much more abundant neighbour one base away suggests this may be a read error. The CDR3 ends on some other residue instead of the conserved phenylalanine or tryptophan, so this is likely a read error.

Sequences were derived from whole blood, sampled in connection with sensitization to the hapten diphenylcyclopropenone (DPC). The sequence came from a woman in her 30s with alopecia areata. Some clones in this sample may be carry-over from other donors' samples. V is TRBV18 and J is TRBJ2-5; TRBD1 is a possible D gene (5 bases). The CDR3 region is CASSPSEGALGETQYS. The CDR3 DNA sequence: TGTGCCAGCTCACCATCGGAAGGGGCATTAGGAGAGACCCAGTACTCC.